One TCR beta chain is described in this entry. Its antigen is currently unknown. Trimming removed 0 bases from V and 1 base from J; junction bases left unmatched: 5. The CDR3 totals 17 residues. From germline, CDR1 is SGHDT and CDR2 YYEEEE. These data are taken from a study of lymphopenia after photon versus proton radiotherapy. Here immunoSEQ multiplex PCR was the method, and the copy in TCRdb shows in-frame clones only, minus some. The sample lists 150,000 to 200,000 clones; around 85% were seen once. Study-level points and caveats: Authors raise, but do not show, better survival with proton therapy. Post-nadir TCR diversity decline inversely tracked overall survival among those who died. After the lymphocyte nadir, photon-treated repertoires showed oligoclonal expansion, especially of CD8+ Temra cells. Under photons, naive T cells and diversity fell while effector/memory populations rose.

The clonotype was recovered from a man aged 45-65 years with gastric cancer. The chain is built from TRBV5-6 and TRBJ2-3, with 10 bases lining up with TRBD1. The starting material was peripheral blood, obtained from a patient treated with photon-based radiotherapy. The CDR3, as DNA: TGTGCCAGCAGCTTGGCCGTTGGGACAGGGGGCACAGATACGCAGTATTTT. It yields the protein CASSLAVGTGGTDTQYF.